The rows below give T cell receptor beta chains drawn from one sample of a study of cytomegalovirus exposure and HLA in healthy donors. Produced via immunoSEQ multiplex PCR; TCRdb's table is partial and in-frame only. The repertoire holds approximately 160,000 clones, roughly 84% seen once, with roughly a tenth in the top ten. The sequencing sample was made of PBMCs. The origin of the receptors is a man between 25 and 39 years old in good health and CMV-seropositive. The CDR3 runs from the conserved cysteine through the conserved F or W. Fields, in order: D gene, V gene, J gene, CDR3 length, clone size, CDR3 DNA, CDR3 protein. A D gene is named only where the DNA matches it firmly. Not every row has a clone size; where given, it reads once, few, many or a size class.

TRBD1	TRBV28	TRBJ1-1	16	NA	TGTGCCAGCAGTTTATCCGACAGGGTCGTGAACACTGAAGCTTTCTTT	CASSLSDRVVNTEAFF
TRBD1	TRBV10-3	TRBJ2-7	14	NA	TGTGCCATCAGGGGGACAGGGACTTTCTACGAGCAGTACTTC	CAIRGTGTFYEQYF
TRBD2	TRBV2	TRBJ2-3	16	NA	TGTGCCAGCAGCCTTAGCGGGAGAGGGTCCACAGATACGCAGTATTTT	CASSLSGRGSTDTQYF
TRBD2	TRBV5-1	TRBJ2-3	17	once	TGCGCCAGCAGCCCCTCATTACTAGCGGGAACCACAGATACGCAGTATTTT	CASSPSLLAGTTDTQYF
TRBD1	TRBV6-5	TRBJ2-1	16	NA	TGTGCCAGCAGTTCCCCCTCGGGACAGGGCAGGGGTGAGCAGTTCTTC	CASSSPSGQGRGEQFF
NA	TRBV6-6	TRBJ2-7	11	NA	TGTGCCAGCAGTCACAGCTACGAGCAGTACTTC	CASSHSYEQYF
TRBD1	TRBV5-1	TRBJ1-4	15	NA	TGCGCCAGCAGCTTGGGGACAGGTCCTAATGAAAAACTGTTTTTT	CASSLGTGPNEKLFF
TRBD2	TRBV11-3	TRBJ2-3	15	NA	TGTGCCAGCAGCTTACAAGGAGCGGGAGGAGATACGCAGTATTTT	CASSLQGAGGDTQYF
NA	TRBV30	TRBJ1-2	13	NA	TGTGCCTGGAGTGTACTGGGGGGGGTAGGCTACACCTTC	CAWSVLGGVGYTF
NA	TRBV7-9	TRBJ1-2	14	NA	TGTGCCAGCAGCTTTCAGGAACAGAACTATGGCTACACCTTC	CASSFQEQNYGYTF
TRBD2	TRBV7-9	TRBJ2-7	17	NA	TGTGCCAGCAGCTTCCATGTACGCCTGACTAGCGGGAGCGAGCAGTACTTC	CASSFHVRLTSGSEQYF
NA	TRBV7-9	TRBJ1-1	15	NA	TGTGCCAGCAGCTCCTGGGAGAGGGTGGCCACTGAAGCTTTCTTT	CASSSWERVATEAFF
NA	TRBV19	TRBJ1-5	15	few	TGTGCCAGTAGCCCACGGCGGAGTAGCTTCCAGCCCCAGCATTTT	CASSPRRSSFQPQHF
TRBD2	TRBV6-6	TRBJ2-7	14	few	TGTGCCAGCACCTTGCGGGAGGGAGGCCACGAGCAGTACTTC	CASTLREGGHEQYF
TRBD1	TRBV7-3	TRBJ1-1	14	once	TGTGCCAGCAGCTTGACAGGGATATCCACTGAAGCTTTCTTT	CASSLTGISTEAFF
NA	TRBV30	TRBJ2-1	12	NA	TGTGCCTGGGACCCCGGAGGGTACGAGCAGTTCTTC	CAWDPGGYEQFF
NA	TRBV28	TRBJ2-7	14	NA	TGTGCCAGCAGTTTATATACCGCAGGCTACGAGCAGTACTTC	CASSLYTAGYEQYF
TRBD1	TRBV30	TRBJ2-7	12	NA	TGTGCCTGGACCACAGGGGGCTACGAGCAGTACTTC	CAWTTGGYEQYF
NA	TRBV20-1	TRBJ1-1	11	once	TGCAGTGCTAGACTCGGCACTGAAGCTTTCTTT	CSARLGTEAFF
NA	TRBV4-3	TRBJ1-1	14	NA	TGCGCCAGCAGCAACGTGGAGTCGGGCACTGAAGCTTTCTTT	CASSNVESGTEAFF
TRBD1	TRBV5-3	TRBJ1-2	15	NA	TGTGCCAGAAGCCGGGACAGGGGCCATAACTATGGCTACACCTTC	CARSRDRGHNYGYTF
NA	TRBV14	TRBJ1-5	13	NA	TGTGCCAGCAGCCAAGGGTTCGGTCAGCCCCAGCATTTT	CASSQGFGQPQHF
NA	TRBV12-2	TRBJ1-6	20	once	TGTGCAAGTCGCTTAGTACTGGGTTGGCGGGGCCCTCCTTATAATTCACCCCTCCACTTT	CASRLVLGWRGPPYNSPLHF
NA	TRBV30	TRBJ1-1	13	NA	TGTGCCTGGAGTGGGCTTTCGAACACTGAAGCTTTCTTT	CAWSGLSNTEAFF
NA	TRBV27	TRBJ2-2	16	NA	TGTGCCAGCAGTTTATATATTAGCAGTGACACCGGGGAGCTGTTTTTT	CASSLYISSDTGELFF
NA	TRBV7-3	TRBJ2-3	15	NA	TGTGCCAGCAGCCGTGGGCCGGGAGGCACAGATACGCAGTATTTT	CASSRGPGGTDTQYF
NA	TRBV6-5	TRBJ1-3	15	NA	TGTGCCAGCAGTTACGATGGCAGCTCTGGAAACACCATATATTTT	CASSYDGSSGNTIYF